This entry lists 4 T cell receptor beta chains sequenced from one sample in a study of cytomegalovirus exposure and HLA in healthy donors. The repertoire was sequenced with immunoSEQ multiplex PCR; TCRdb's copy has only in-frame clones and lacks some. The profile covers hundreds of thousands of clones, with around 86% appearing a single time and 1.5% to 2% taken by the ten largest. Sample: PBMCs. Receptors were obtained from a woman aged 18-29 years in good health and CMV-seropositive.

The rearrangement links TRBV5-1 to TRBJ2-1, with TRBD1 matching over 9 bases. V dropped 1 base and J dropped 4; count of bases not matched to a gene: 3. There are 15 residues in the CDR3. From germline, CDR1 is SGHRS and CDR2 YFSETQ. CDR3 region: CASSLSGTGYNEQFF. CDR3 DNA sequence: TGCGCCAGCAGCTTGAGTGGGACAGGGTACAATGAGCAGTTCTTC. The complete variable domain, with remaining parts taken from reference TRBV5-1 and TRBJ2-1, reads KAGVTQTPRYLIKTRGQQVTLSCSPISGHRSVSWYQQTPGQGLQFLFEYFSETQRNKGNFPGRFSGRQFSNSRSEMNVSTLELGDSALYLCASSLSGTGYNEQFFGPGTRLTVL.

The CDR3 bases are TGTGCCAGCAGGGACGGACAGGGGATTGCCTACGAGCAGTACTTC. Protein sequence: CASRDGQGIAYEQYF. The chain carries TRBV6-1 and TRBJ2-7, with 9 positions matching TRBD1. V shed 6 bases and J 2 bases; nucleotides not matched to a gene: 8. The CDR3 contains 15 residues. Germline values: CDR1 MNHNS, CDR2 SASEGT.

CDR3 nucleotides: TGCGCCAGCTCGACAGGGATGGAGACCCAGTACTTC. Translating gives CASSTGMETQYF. This chain connects TRBV5-1 to TRBJ2-5; 7 bases map to TRBD1. The CDR3 has 12 residues. Germline V lookup: CDR1 SGHRS, CDR2 YFSETQ. Germline trimming cut 7 bases from V and 5 bases from J; bases unmatched to any gene: 5.

CDR3 residues: CASSSIPRLAGRSYEQYF. DNA for the CDR3: TGTGCCAGCAGTTCTATCCCACGACTAGCGGGACGCTCCTACGAGCAGTACTTC. The chain joins TRBV28 to TRBJ2-7, with TRBD2 identical over 11 bases. The CDR3 consists of 18 residues. Losses at the gene ends were 4 bases for V and 0 bases for J; bases not matched to a gene: 11. Germline CDR1 and CDR2: MDHEN and SYDVKM.